These 19 T cell receptor beta chains were all obtained from the same sample, sequenced in a study of Ad26.COV2.S vaccination and SARS-CoV-2 variants. Measured with immunoSEQ multiplex PCR; TCRdb has only the in-frame clones, and not every one. Among roughly 500,000 clones listed, roughly nine tenths were seen once. Stated treatment: 19 received Ad26.COV2.S at low or high dose, single or two shots; several received placebo; per-sample allocation not given. Samples came from day 63 after the first vaccine or placebo injection. Sequenced here: peripheral blood, sampled in a trial of Ad26.COV2.S vaccine versus placebo. The receptors derive from a person between 18 and 65 years old who received the Ad26.COV2.S COVID-19 vaccine or a placebo.

This chain connects TRBV3-1 (or the pseudogene TRBV3-2) to TRBJ2-5, with D possibly being TRBD1 or TRBD2 (5 bases each). V shed 5 bases and J shed 5 bases, with 18 bases lying between them. CDR3 length: 15 amino acids. Germline CDR1 reads LGHDT; CDR2 reads YNNKEL (reference sequence). CDR3 coding DNA: TGTGCCAGCAGCGCCCGGAACTCGGGGCGGGAGACCCAGTACTTC. Translated: CASSARNSGRETQYF.

J is TRBJ2-3 and V is TRBV10-3; TRBD2 agrees at 8 bases. The germline V gene has CDR1 ENHRY and CDR2 SYGVKD. The CDR3 sequence is 13 residues long. Trimming at V came to 6 bases and at J to 5 bases, leaving 4 bases not matched to a gene. This CDR3 reads CAIRAGDQDTQYF. The CDR3 nucleotides read TGTGCCATCAGAGCGGGAGACCAAGATACGCAGTATTTT.

The genes are TRBV7-2 and TRBJ2-7, with D perhaps matching TRBD2 (5 bases). Germline CDR1 SGHTA, CDR2 FQGNSA. The CDR3 totals 13 residues. Trimming removed 5 bases at V and 3 bases at J, with 11 bases between. The CDR3 DNA reads as TGTGCCAGCAGCGTCGGGGTTGGCTACGAGCAGTACTTC. Amino acids: CASSVGVGYEQYF. Together with reference TRBV7-2 and TRBJ2-7, the CDR3 gives the full variable domain: GAGVSQSPSNKVTEKGKDVELRCDPISGHTALYWYRQSLGQGLEFLIYFQGNSAPDKSGLPSDRFSAERTGGSVSTLTIQRTQQEDSAVYLCASSVGVGYEQYFGPGTRLTVT.

V is TRBV28 and J is TRBJ2-7, with 9 bases aligning to TRBD2. The V gene end was trimmed by 3 bases and the J gene end by 3 bases; junction bases not matched to a gene: 6. Germline V gene lookup returns CDR1 MDHEN and CDR2 SYDVKM. The CDR3 spans 15 residues. The CDR3 DNA sequence: TGTGCCAGCAGTTTGCTACTAGCGGGCGGCTACGAGCAGTACTTC. Protein: CASSLLLAGGYEQYF.

This clone was seen a single time. The chain recombines TRBV7-8 with TRBJ2-1, with 8 bases identical to TRBD2. V trimming: 4 bases; J trimming: 5 bases; junction bases outside the gene matches: 7. The germline V gene has CDR1 SGHVS and CDR2 FQNEAQ. The CDR3 consists of 15 residues. Here the CDR3 reads CASSSRGLGNNEQFF. The CDR3, as DNA: TGTGCCAGCAGCTCCCGGGGACTAGGCAACAATGAGCAGTTCTTC.

The J gene is TRBJ1-3, the V gene TRBV6-5; no firm D call. V was trimmed by 5 bases and J by 0 bases, leaving 8 bases between them. This CDR3 region has 14 residues. CDR1 is MNHEY, CDR2 SVGAGI, per germline. CDR3: CASSRSNSGNTIYF. CDR3 nucleotides: TGTGCCAGCAGTCGGTCTAACTCTGGAAACACCATATATTTT.

The J gene is TRBJ1-2, the V gene TRBV29-1; D not certain. Germline V gene lookup returns CDR1 SQVTM and CDR2 ANQGSEA. The ends were cut back, 4 bases at V and 7 bases at J, with 16 bases in the middle. The CDR3 is 13 amino acids. In nucleotides, the CDR3 is TGCAGCGTTGCCGAGGGTGCGGTTGGTGGCTACACCTTC. Its translation: CSVAEGAVGGYTF.

There are a few counts of this clone. The chain has TRBV18 and TRBJ2-2; 7 positions match TRBD2. This CDR3 is built from 18 residues. V gave up 1 base and J gave up 0 bases; unmatched junction bases: 8. CDR1 KGHSH and CDR2 LQKENI come from the germline V gene. CDR3 coding DNA: TGTGCCAGCTCACCACGCCCAATAGCGGGCACGAACACCGGGGAGCTGTTTTTT. Translated, it gives CASSPRPIAGTNTGELFF.

The genes are TRBV7-9 and TRBJ2-5, with D perhaps TRBD1 or TRBD2 (6 bases each). Germline lookup yields CDR1 SEHNR and CDR2 FQNEAQ (reference sequence). Trimming cost V 6 bases and J 5 bases, with 13 bases left between them. The CDR3 sequence is 13 residues long. Here the CDR3 DNA reads TGTGCCAGCAGACGGGGGCCTGGGGAGACCCAGTACTTC. Its protein is CASRRGPGETQYF. Supplemented by reference TRBV7-9 and TRBJ2-5, the full variable domain reads DTGVSQNPRHKITKRGQNVTFRCDPISEHNRLYWYRQTLGQGPEFLTYFQNEAQLEKSRLLSDRFSAERPKGSFSTLEIQRTEQGDSAMYLCASRRGPGETQYFGPGTRLLVL.

The chain recombines TRBV7-6 with TRBJ1-5; D perhaps matches TRBD1 (5 bases). The CDR3 has 18 residues. Trimming left V 2 bases short and J 0 bases short, with 17 bases between. Germline assignment: CDR1 SGHVS and CDR2 FNYEAQ. The CDR3 DNA is TGTGCCAGCAGCTTATTCCCCCGGGGGTTTTATAGCAATCAGCCCCAGCATTTT. Protein sequence: CASSLFPRGFYSNQPQHF.

The genes are TRBV6-5 and TRBJ2-2; TRBD1 aligns across 10 bases. V lost 8 bases to trimming and J lost 8 bases; unmatched junction nucleotides: 8. In germline, CDR1 is MNHEY, CDR2 SVGAGI. This CDR3 spans 14 amino acids. Here the CDR3 DNA reads TGTGCCAGCGCCCGGGACAGGGGTGCTGGGGAGCTGTTTTTT. It specifies CASARDRGAGELFF.

This chain connects TRBV7-2 to TRBJ1-4; D is unresolved. The ends were cut back, 1 base at V and 8 bases at J, with 14 bases in the middle. CDR1 SGHTA and CDR2 FQGNSA come from the germline V gene. The CDR3 spans 15 residues. The CDR3 spells CASSLGDGKFEKLFF. DNA for the CDR3: TGTGCCAGCAGCTTAGGCGACGGCAAGTTCGAAAAACTGTTTTTT. The full variable domain, its missing parts supplied by reference TRBV7-2 and TRBJ1-4, is GAGVSQSPSNKVTEKGKDVELRCDPISGHTALYWYRQSLGQGLEFLIYFQGNSAPDKSGLPSDRFSAERTGGSVSTLTIQRTQQEDSAVYLCASSLGDGKFEKLFFGSGTQLSVL.

The rearrangement links TRBV5-4 to TRBJ2-3; no firm D call. Germline V gene data show CDR1 as SGHNT and CDR2 as YYREEE (reference sequence). The CDR3 is 14 amino acids. V gave up 0 bases and J gave up 3 bases, with 8 bases separating them. CDR3 in DNA: TGTGCCAGCAGCTTGGTTCAGCAAACAGATACGCAGTATTTT. It yields the protein CASSLVQQTDTQYF.

The rearrangement links TRBV7-3 to TRBJ1-1; 8 nucleotides match TRBD1. Germline V gene data show CDR1 as SGHTA and CDR2 as FQGTGA. The CDR3 runs 14 residues. V shed 6 bases, J shed 0 bases, and the junction held 3 bases outside the gene matches. This CDR3 reads CASSRQGLNTEAFF. CDR3 sequence (DNA): TGTGCCAGCAGTCGACAGGGGTTGAACACTGAAGCTTTCTTT. The full variable domain, rest sourced from reference TRBV7-3 and TRBJ1-1, is GAGVSQTPSNKVTEKGKYVELRCDPISGHTALYWYRQSLGQGPEFLIYFQGTGAADDSGLPNDRFFAVRPEGSVSTLKIQRTERGDSAVYLCASSRQGLNTEAFFGQGTRLTVV.

The chain combines TRBV30 with TRBJ1-6, with 7 bases identical to TRBD1. CDR3 length equals 14 residues. The V segment lost 7 bases and the J segment 10 bases; nucleotides outside the gene matches: 13. In germline, CDR1 is GTSNPN, CDR2 SVGIG (reference sequence). CDR3: CASQSTGSRSPLHF. Here the CDR3 DNA reads TGTGCCTCACAATCGACAGGGTCTAGGTCACCCCTCCACTTT.

This chain links TRBV9 with TRBJ1-6; D perhaps matches TRBD1 (6 bases). The CDR3 extends over 15 amino acids. V lost 3 bases to trimming and J lost 6 bases, with 13 bases between them. Per germline, CDR1 SGDLS and CDR2 YYNGEE. The CDR3 DNA follows: TGTGCCAGCAGCGCAAGGGGGGATGGTAATTCACCCCTCCACTTT. It codes for CASSARGDGNSPLHF.

This sequence joins TRBV6-5 and TRBJ2-7, with 10 bases identical to TRBD1. Germline trimming cut 10 bases from V and 2 bases from J; bases unmatched to any gene: 11. CDR3 length: 15 amino acids. Germline V CDR1 and CDR2: MNHEY, SVGAGI. The CDR3 DNA follows: TGTGCCACCCGGACCTCAGGACAGGGGGCCTACGAGCAGTACTTC. Encoded protein: CATRTSGQGAYEQYF.

The chain links TRBV5-8 to TRBJ1-5; D gene ambiguous. Germline CDR1 and CDR2: SGHTS and YDEGEE. Between the trimmed V and J ends, which lost 2 bases and 7 bases, there was a span of 10 bases. The length of the CDR3 is 13 residues. Here the CDR3 reads CASSFNRGQPQHF. The CDR3 bases are TGTGCCAGCAGCTTCAACCGCGGCCAGCCCCAGCATTTT. Full variable domain (missing parts from reference TRBV5-8 and TRBJ1-5): EAGVTQSPTHLIKTRGQQATLRCSPISGHTSVYWYQQALGLGLQFLLWYDEGEERNRGNFPPRFSGRQFPNYSSELNVNALELEDSALYLCASSFNRGQPQHFGDGTRLSIL.

The gene calls are TRBV19 and TRBJ1-6, with D possibly matching TRBD1 (5 bases). Trimming stripped 7 bases from V and 9 bases from J, with 13 bases between. There are 13 residues in the CDR3. Germline V gene sequence: CDR1 LNHDA, CDR2 SQIVND (reference sequence). The CDR3 loop reads CASKGDSASPLHF. The CDR3 nucleotides read TGTGCCAGTAAGGGTGACAGTGCTTCACCCCTCCACTTT. The full variable domain, completed using reference TRBV19 and TRBJ1-6, is DGGITQSPKYLFRKEGQNVTLSCEQNLNHDAMYWYRQDPGQGLRLIYYSQIVNDFQKGDIAEGYSVSREKKESFPLTVTSAQKNPTAFYLCASKGDSASPLHFGNGTRLTVT.